Each of the 12 T cell receptor beta chains below was sequenced from the same sample in a study of T cell clonotyping in hematopoietic cell transplantation. Time point defined: recipient sample about 28 days before transplant, after cytoreduction. The method was immunoSEQ multiplex PCR; TCRdb's version includes in-frame clones alone and lacks a portion of them. The sample has over 45,000 clones, about nine tenths seen once. This sample comprised peripheral blood mononuclear cells, obtained before stem cell transplant. Receptors originate from a man in his fifties or sixties with biphenotypic leukemia. Some clones in this sample may be carry-over from other donors' samples.

Concerning this clone: The junction shows a germline mismatch at one end, possibly a read error. This chain connects TRBV7-7 to TRBJ2-2, with D uncertain. Germline values: CDR1 SSHAT, CDR2 FNYEAQ (reference sequence). The length of the CDR3 is 16 residues. The CDR3 is CASSLNVAESTGELFF. As DNA, the CDR3 is TGTGCTAGCAGCCTAAACGTGGCGGAAAGCACCGGGGAGCTGTTTTTT.

CDR3 residues: CASRSSGDGYTF. The DNA for the CDR3 is TGTGCCAGCAGGTCCTCGGGGGATGGCTACACCTTC. The rearrangement links TRBV28 to TRBJ1-2; a weak D match, TRBD1 (5 bases). Germline V lookup: CDR1 MDHEN, CDR2 SYDVKM. With 6 bases removed from V and 6 bases from J, the gap between germline ends came to 11 bases. CDR3 length: 12 amino acids.

The chain uses TRBV2 and TRBJ1-1, with 9 nucleotides matching TRBD1. The CDR3 runs to 14 residues. Germline V CDR1 and CDR2: SNHLY, FYNNEI. Losses at the gene ends were 6 bases for V and 10 bases for J; bases not matched to a gene: 12. The CDR3 region has the DNA TGTGCCAGCAGGGGGGACAGGGAAGTTGGTATAGCTTTCTTT. This encodes CASRGDREVGIAFF.

This clone was counted a few times. This chain joins TRBV5-4 and TRBJ2-3; 10 bases line up with TRBD2. This CDR3 is 20 amino acids long. From germline, CDR1 is SGHNT and CDR2 YYREEE (reference sequence). Losses at the gene ends were 3 bases for V and 4 bases for J; bases not matched to a gene: 20. As DNA, the CDR3 is TGTGCCAGCAGCTCACTGTTAGCGGGAGGACTTTCACTAACCCCAGATACGCAGTATTTT. This gives the protein CASSSLLAGGLSLTPDTQYF.

In DNA form, the CDR3 reads TGTGCCAGCAGCTTTTCGGGAGGGCCCCACGAGCAGTACTTC. Its protein product is CASSFSGGPHEQYF. This chain uses TRBV11-2 with TRBJ2-7, with 8 bases matching TRBD2. This CDR3 spans 14 amino acids. Germline assignment: CDR1 SGHAT and CDR2 FQNNGV. V shed 3 bases, J shed 5 bases, and the junction held 6 bases outside the gene matches.

The chain uses TRBV2 and TRBJ1-5, with D maybe TRBD1 (5 bases). CDR3 size: 14 residues. Germline-derived CDR1 and CDR2 are SNHLY and FYNNEI. Trimming took 5 bases from V and 9 from J, leaving 17 bases between them. The CDR3 sequence is CASSSDWDWAPQHF. In DNA, the CDR3 is TGTGCCAGCAGTTCGGACTGGGACTGGGCGCCCCAGCATTTT.

The CDR3 coding sequence is TGTGCCAGCAGACCTACTAGCGGGAGTAAGCAGTACTTC. The encoded protein is CASRPTSGSKQYF. This sequence joins TRBV6-6 and TRBJ2-7; TRBD2 agrees at 11 bases. This CDR3 has 13 residues. Germline CDR1 MNHNY, CDR2 SVGAGI (reference sequence). J gave up 8 bases and V 6 bases, and 6 bases lay outside the gene matches.

The chain is built from TRBV19 and TRBJ1-5, with a weak D call TRBD1 (5 bases). Between the trimmed V and J ends, which lost 1 base and 2 bases, there was a span of 9 bases. Germline V CDR1 and CDR2: LNHDA, SQIVND (reference sequence). This CDR3 is 15 amino acids long. The DNA for the CDR3 is TGTGCCAGTAGTATAGTACGCAGGGGCAATCAGCCCCAGCATTTT. Protein product: CASSIVRRGNQPQHF.

The rearrangement joins TRBV7-2 to TRBJ2-2, with D possibly matching TRBD1 (6 bases). Trimming pared 5 bases from V and 0 bases from J, leaving 13 bases between. CDR3 length equals 16 residues. The germline V gene has CDR1 SGHTA and CDR2 FQGNSA. The CDR3 DNA reads TGTGCCAGCAGCCAGCAGGGGTTTACGAACACCGGGGAGCTGTTTTTT. Protein product: CASSQQGFTNTGELFF.

This clone was counted a single time. The rearrangement uses TRBV5-4 and TRBJ1-5; possibly TRBD1 for D (5 bases). The ends were cut back, 4 bases at V and 5 bases at J, with 10 bases in the middle. Germline lookup yields CDR1 SGHNT and CDR2 YYREEE (reference sequence). This CDR3 is 13 amino acids long. CDR3 bases: TGTGCCAGCAGCCGGGGGACGGATCAGCCCCAGCATTTT. Encoded protein: CASSRGTDQPQHF.

This CDR3 is CASSEQVGGYGYTF. Here the CDR3 DNA reads TGTGCCAGCAGCGAACAGGTTGGGGGCTATGGCTACACCTTC. V gene TRBV9 combines with J gene TRBJ1-2; TRBD1 might be the D (5 bases). V was cut by 3 bases and J by 4 bases, with 13 bases left in between. This CDR3 comprises 14 residues. Germline-derived CDR1 and CDR2 are SGDLS and YYNGEE.

This clone has a single count. The chain uses TRBV7-6 and TRBJ2-7; D unresolved. Between the trimmed V and J ends, which lost 0 bases and 6 bases, there was a span of 12 bases. The CDR3 runs to 14 residues. The V gene's germline CDR1 is SGHVS and CDR2 FNYEAQ. The CDR3 sequence is CASSLAPFGGEQYF. CDR3 sequence (DNA): TGTGCCAGCAGCTTAGCCCCCTTCGGTGGCGAGCAGTACTTC.